This entry lists 20 T cell receptor beta chains sequenced from one sample in a study of blood T cell repertoires in COVID-19. This table comes from immunoSEQ multiplex PCR, and its TCRdb copy is limited to in-frame clones, with some not included. The table records 86,000 or so clones, approximately 89% of them present only once. Specimen: peripheral blood. The receptors shown here come from a man in his fifties or sixties with active or convalescent COVID-19.

The V and J genes are TRBV28 and TRBJ1-2; the match to TRBD1 covers 8 bases. The CDR3 covers 13 residues. Germline lookup yields CDR1 MDHEN and CDR2 SYDVKM. The junction had 7 bases not matched to a gene; V was cut back by 10 bases and J by 3 bases. The CDR3 DNA is TGTGCCACCGCACAGGGGGGGCACTATGGCTACACCTTC. It specifies CATAQGGHYGYTF.

Remarks on this clone: Other nucleotide sequences in the sample specify the same CDR3. V gene TRBV3-1 (or the pseudogene TRBV3-2) combines with J gene TRBJ1-1; 9 nucleotides match TRBD1. The CDR3 covers 17 residues. Germline V CDR1 and CDR2: LGHDT, YNNKEL (reference sequence). V lost 0 bases, J lost 1 base, and 6 bases stayed unmatched. CDR3 nucleotides: TGTGCCAGCAGCCAAGAGGACAGGGGCCTTTGGAACACTGAAGCTTTCTTT. Its translation: CASSQEDRGLWNTEAFF.

The chain uses TRBV19 and TRBJ2-3; 8 nucleotides agree with TRBD2. This CDR3 spans 17 amino acids. From germline, CDR1 is LNHDA and CDR2 SQIVND (reference sequence). V was pared by 4 bases and J by 3 bases, with 12 bases of the junction left unmatched. The CDR3 here is CASSTSGPAGGTDTQYF. The CDR3 nucleotides are TGTGCCAGTAGTACTAGCGGGCCTGCCGGGGGGACAGATACGCAGTATTTT.

V and J are TRBV5-5 and TRBJ2-7, with 7 bases matching TRBD1. The CDR3 loop spans 15 amino acids. CDR1 is SGHKS, CDR2 YYEKEE, per germline (reference sequence). V was clipped by 4 bases and J by 1 base; unmatched bases: 8. The CDR3 sequence: CASSRTGEGSYEQYF. The CDR3 DNA is TGTGCCAGCAGCCGAACAGGGGAAGGATCCTACGAGCAGTACTTC.

This chain joins TRBV7-9 and TRBJ2-5; 8 positions match TRBD1. CDR3 length: 15 residues. CDR1 and CDR2 (germline): SEHNR, FQNEAQ (reference sequence). Trimming took 2 bases from V and 4 from J; bases not matched to a gene: 6. The CDR3 loop is CASSLWGTGGETQYF. CDR3 nucleotides: TGTGCCAGCAGCTTATGGGGAACAGGGGGAGAGACCCAGTACTTC.

The gene calls are TRBV4-3 and TRBJ2-7, with D possibly TRBD1 on 6 matching bases. V was clipped by 0 bases and J by 4 bases, with 7 bases between them. The CDR3 is 13 amino acids. CDR1 LGHNA and CDR2 YSLEER come from the germline V gene. In nucleotides, the CDR3 is TGCGCCAGCAGCCAAGAACAGGGTTACGAGCAGTACTTC. Protein: CASSQEQGYEQYF.

The chain recombines TRBV10-1 with TRBJ2-3; no definite D call. Trimming left V 4 bases short and J 3 bases short, with 5 bases between. Germline lookup yields CDR1 WNHNN and CDR2 SYGVQD (reference sequence). The CDR3 has 12 residues. The CDR3 sequence is CASSARTDTQYF. The CDR3 coding sequence is TGCGCCAGCAGTGCGAGGACAGATACGCAGTATTTT.

The chain has TRBV19 and TRBJ1-6; 8 positions match TRBD1. Losses at the gene ends were 8 bases for V and 6 bases for J; bases not matched to a gene: 9. The CDR3 has 15 amino acids. Per the germline V gene, CDR1 is LNHDA and CDR2 is SQIVND (reference sequence). The DNA of the CDR3 is TGTGCCAGTTCGGACAGGGTCGGTGGTAATTCACCCCTCCACTTT. Protein: CASSDRVGGNSPLHF.

Concerning this clone: Other DNA sequences of this sample code for an identical CDR3. CDR3 coding DNA: TGCGCCAGCAGCCCAGGGGGGACGGGCACCTACGAGCAGTACTTC. Translating gives CASSPGGTGTYEQYF. V is TRBV5-1 and J is TRBJ2-7; maybe TRBD1 (7 bases). Trimming stripped 4 bases from V and 2 bases from J, with 16 bases between. Germline lookup yields CDR1 SGHRS and CDR2 YFSETQ. The CDR3 spans 15 residues. The variable domain in full, completed from reference TRBV5-1 and TRBJ2-7, reads KAGVTQTPRYLIKTRGQQVTLSCSPISGHRSVSWYQQTPGQGLQFLFEYFSETQRNKGNFPGRFSGRQFSNSRSEMNVSTLELGDSALYLCASSPGGTGTYEQYFGPGTRLTVT.

The V and J genes are TRBV28 and TRBJ2-5; 7 bases fit TRBD2. CDR1 and CDR2 from the germline V gene are MDHEN and SYDVKM. V was pared by 8 bases and J by 4 bases, with 7 bases of the junction left unmatched. The CDR3 sequence is 13 residues long. CDR3 sequence (DNA): TGTGCCAGCGAAGGGGAGGGTCCAGAGACCCAGTACTTC. Residues: CASEGEGPETQYF.

This chain uses TRBV7-2 with TRBJ2-7; unclear D gene. Germline V gene lookup returns CDR1 SGHTA and CDR2 FQGNSA. The CDR3 totals 13 residues. Trimming pared 3 bases from V and 7 bases from J, leaving 13 bases between. In nucleotides, the CDR3 is TGTGCCAGCAGCTTTGGCAGGTCCGAGGAGCAGTACTTC. Translated, it gives CASSFGRSEEQYF.

V usage is TRBV29-1 and J usage is TRBJ2-3; D unclear. The CDR3 spans 12 residues. Trimming stripped 2 bases from V and 6 bases from J, with 9 bases between. Germline CDR1 is SQVTM and CDR2 is ANQGSEA. The CDR3 sequence: CSVELQADTQYF. The CDR3 coding sequence is TGCAGCGTTGAACTCCAGGCCGATACGCAGTATTTT.

The chain couples TRBV7-9 to TRBJ2-4; 10 bases agree with TRBD2. CDR3 size: 14 residues. From germline, CDR1 is SEHNR and CDR2 FQNEAQ (reference sequence). V lost 3 bases and J lost 8; bases outside the gene matches: 4. The CDR3 sequence: CASSLGTSGDIQYF. CDR3 sequence (DNA): TGTGCCAGCAGCTTGGGTACTAGCGGGGACATTCAGTACTTC.

The chain is built from TRBV2 and TRBJ1-5; D unclear. V was clipped by 4 bases and J by 2 bases, with 12 bases between them. Germline CDR1 and CDR2: SNHLY and FYNNEI. This CDR3 has 15 amino acids. The CDR3 protein is CASSVGVEGNQPQHF. The CDR3 nucleotides read TGTGCCAGCAGTGTTGGTGTAGAGGGCAATCAGCCCCAGCATTTT.

The sample holds a few counts of this clone. The CDR3 reads CASSQDPTGTYGYTF. DNA of the CDR3: TGCGCCAGCAGCCAAGATCCGACAGGGACCTATGGCTACACCTTC. The V call is TRBV4-1, the J call TRBJ1-2, with 7 bases fitting TRBD1. The V gene's germline CDR1 is MGHRA and CDR2 YSYEKL. This CDR3 contains 15 residues. The V segment lost 0 bases and the J segment 4 bases; nucleotides outside the gene matches: 5.

The rearrangement uses TRBV10-3 and TRBJ1-6; weak D call: TRBD1 (6 bases). Trimming stripped 4 bases from V and 10 bases from J, with 11 bases between. The length of the CDR3 is 13 residues. Germline V gene lookup returns CDR1 ENHRY and CDR2 SYGVKD. CDR3 coding DNA: TGTGCCATCAGTGTACAGGGTGGGTCACCCCTCCACTTT. This translates into CAISVQGGSPLHF.

This chain connects TRBV3-1 (or the pseudogene TRBV3-2) to TRBJ2-5; 7 nucleotides line up with TRBD2. The V gene end was trimmed by 0 bases and the J gene end by 1 base; junction bases not matched to a gene: 8. The CDR3 has 17 residues. The V gene's germline CDR1 is LGHDT and CDR2 YNNKEL (reference sequence). For the CDR3, the DNA is TGTGCCAGCAGCCAAGATTTGGCTAGCGGCCTCCAAGAGACCCAGTACTTC. Amino acids: CASSQDLASGLQETQYF.

The chain combines TRBV9 with TRBJ2-1, with no clear D. The germline V and J ends were trimmed by 0 bases and 6 bases, with 10 bases remaining between them. Germline CDR1 reads SGDLS; CDR2 reads YYNGEE. The CDR3 has 14 residues. CDR3 residues: CASSVEVTPNEQFF. In nucleotides, the CDR3 is TGTGCCAGCAGCGTAGAAGTCACACCCAATGAGCAGTTCTTC.

This rearrangement joins TRBV9 to TRBJ1-5; tentative D call: TRBD1 (5 bases). Germline CDR1 is SGDLS and CDR2 is YYNGEE. The CDR3 extends over 15 amino acids. Trimming pared 7 bases from V and 0 bases from J, leaving 14 bases between. The CDR3 DNA follows: TGTGCCAGCTCTACAGGAGCATATAGCAATCAGCCCCAGCATTTT. Its translation: CASSTGAYSNQPQHF.

V usage is TRBV5-1 and J usage is TRBJ2-1; 10 bases are a match to TRBD2. CDR1 is SGHRS, CDR2 YFSETQ, per germline. Germline trimming cut 1 base from V and 4 bases from J; bases unmatched to any gene: 5. This CDR3 region has 16 residues. CDR3 bases: TGCGCCAGCAGCTTGTGGTCGACTAGCGGGTACAATGAGCAGTTCTTC. Its translation: CASSLWSTSGYNEQFF.